This passage covers 20 T cell receptor beta chains from one sample sequenced in a study of T cell changes during pregnancy in multiple sclerosis. Sequenced by immunoSEQ multiplex PCR; TCRdb stores in-frame clones only, minus some. Of fewer than 85,000 clones listed, 85% to 95% are singletons. The sample in question was peripheral blood, obtained in the second trimester of pregnancy. These TCRs come from a female donor with multiple sclerosis, enrolled in a pregnancy study.

The gene calls are TRBV10-3 and TRBJ1-5; D gene uncertain. This CDR3 comprises 13 residues. The V and J ends lost 10 bases and 0 bases respectively, with 10 bases between them. The germline CDR1 and CDR2 sequences are ENHRY and SYGVKD. As DNA, the CDR3 is TGTGCCACAGCGGAGTATAGCAATCAGCCCCAGCATTTT. It yields the protein CATAEYSNQPQHF.

The J gene is TRBJ2-1, the V gene TRBV14, with 13 nucleotides matching TRBD2. This CDR3 has 17 residues. V shed 2 bases, J shed 9 bases, and the junction held 10 bases outside the gene matches. Germline lookup yields CDR1 SGHDN and CDR2 FVKESK. The CDR3 DNA reads as TGTGCCAGCAGCCAAAGAAGGACTAGCGGGGGTAAAGGTGAGCAGTTCTTC. Protein product: CASSQRRTSGGKGEQFF.

The chain employs TRBV6-5 and TRBJ1-2, with TRBD1 as a possible D gene (5 bases). Between the trimmed V and J ends, which lost 2 bases and 6 bases, there was a span of 13 bases. There are 14 residues in the CDR3. Per germline, CDR1 MNHEY and CDR2 SVGAGI. The CDR3 sequence is CASSYGLGVNGYTF. The CDR3 region has the DNA TGTGCCAGCAGTTACGGGCTAGGGGTGAATGGCTACACCTTC.

The chain links TRBV29-1 to TRBJ2-7; the match to TRBD1 covers 10 bases. CDR1 and CDR2 (germline): SQVTM, ANQGSEA. This CDR3 spans 13 amino acids. Trimming took 5 bases from V and 6 from J; bases not matched to a gene: 7. The CDR3 DNA reads as TGCAGCGTTTTAGGGACAGGGGTAACCGAGCAGTACTTC. It codes for CSVLGTGVTEQYF.

The V gene is TRBV10-3, the J gene TRBJ2-7, with a weak D call TRBD2 (6 bases). This CDR3 is 14 amino acids long. The V gene lost 6 bases and the J gene lost 6 bases, with 18 bases spanning the gap. Germline values: CDR1 ENHRY, CDR2 SYGVKD. The CDR3 spells CAISNQGDGGEQYF. In DNA, the CDR3 is TGTGCCATCAGCAATCAGGGAGACGGGGGCGAGCAGTACTTC.

The chain employs TRBV13 and TRBJ1-6, with 7 nucleotides matching TRBD1. V dropped 5 bases and J dropped 9; count of bases not matched to a gene: 4. Germline CDR1 is PRHDT and CDR2 is FYEKMQ (reference sequence). This CDR3 spans 13 amino acids. The CDR3 DNA reads TGTGCCAGCAGCACCAGACAGGGTTCACCCCTCCACTTT. Protein: CASSTRQGSPLHF.

In DNA form, the CDR3 reads TGCGCCAGCAGCCAAGATGGGCAGGGCCATCAGCCCCAGCATTTT. This encodes CASSQDGQGHQPQHF. The genes are TRBV4-1 and TRBJ1-5; D is perhaps TRBD1 (5 bases). Trimming shortened V by 0 bases and J by 5 bases, and 11 bases separated the two germline ends. Per germline, CDR1 MGHRA and CDR2 YSYEKL. The CDR3 spans 15 residues.

This rearrangement joins TRBV7-3 to TRBJ1-5; a possible D gene is TRBD1 (5 bases). Germline lookup yields CDR1 SGHTA and CDR2 FQGTGA. The CDR3 has 14 residues. The V gene lost 3 bases and the J gene lost 5 bases, with 11 bases spanning the gap. The CDR3 sequence is CASSFQGGDQPQHF. As DNA, the CDR3 is TGTGCCAGCAGCTTCCAGGGTGGAGATCAGCCCCAGCATTTT.

The chain recombines TRBV7-6 with TRBJ2-1, with 7 bases aligning to TRBD2. This CDR3 comprises 15 residues. The J segment lost 4 bases and the V segment lost 2 bases, leaving 5 bases of the junction unmatched. The germline CDR1 and CDR2 sequences are SGHVS and FNYEAQ. The CDR3 region has the DNA TGTGCCAGCAGCTTAACGCGGGAGAGGTACAATGAGCAGTTCTTC. Its translation: CASSLTRERYNEQFF.

The J gene is TRBJ1-1, the V gene TRBV30; D is uncertain. The germline V and J ends were trimmed by 0 bases and 7 bases, with 9 bases remaining between them. CDR1 and CDR2 (germline): GTSNPN, SVGIG (reference sequence). The CDR3 spans 12 residues. The CDR3 loop is CAWSVSGVEAFF. The CDR3 DNA follows: TGTGCCTGGAGTGTATCGGGAGTTGAAGCTTTCTTT.

V is TRBV9 and J is TRBJ2-7, with TRBD2 as a possible D gene (5 bases). The V and J ends lost 1 base and 5 bases respectively, with 13 bases between them. The CDR3 contains 14 residues. Germline values: CDR1 SGDLS, CDR2 YYNGEE. CDR3 sequence: CASSVRGDMNEQYF. In DNA, the CDR3 is TGTGCCAGCAGCGTACGGGGAGATATGAACGAGCAGTACTTC.

The chain carries TRBV6-5 and TRBJ2-1, with D perhaps TRBD2 (6 bases). The CDR3 has 13 amino acids. V was shortened by 8 bases and J by 0 bases, with 8 bases between the two germline ends. Germline CDR1 and CDR2: MNHEY and SVGAGI. CDR3 in amino acids: CASGLSSYNEQFF. The CDR3 DNA is TGTGCCAGCGGACTAAGCTCCTACAATGAGCAGTTCTTC.

V gene TRBV25-1 combines with J gene TRBJ1-1; D might be TRBD1 (6 bases). CDR1 is MGHDK and CDR2 is SYGVNS in the germline V gene. Deletions cut 3 bases from V and 9 bases from J, with 17 bases between. The CDR3 sequence is 14 residues long. CDR3 sequence: CASSENRQDRKAFF. As DNA, the CDR3 is TGTGCCAGCAGTGAGAATCGACAGGACCGGAAAGCTTTCTTT.

This sequence joins TRBV14 and TRBJ2-2; the D is unclear. Germline V gives CDR1 SGHDN, CDR2 FVKESK. Trimming cost V 4 bases and J 1 base, with 13 bases left between them. CDR3 size: 16 residues. CDR3 amino acids: CASSLRRQRNTGELFF. DNA for the CDR3: TGTGCCAGCAGCCTGCGGCGGCAGAGGAACACCGGGGAGCTGTTTTTT. Variable domain in full (rest from reference TRBV14 and TRBJ2-2): EAGVTQFPSHSVIEKGQTVTLRCDPISGHDNLYWYRRVMGKEIKFLLHFVKESKQDESGMPNNRFLAERTGGTYSTLKVQPAELEDSGVYFCASSLRRQRNTGELFFGEGSRLTVL.

V usage is TRBV6-6 and J usage is TRBJ2-2, with 9 nucleotides matching TRBD1. In germline, CDR1 is MNHNY, CDR2 SVGAGI (reference sequence). This CDR3 has 15 amino acids. Trimming at V came to 5 bases and at J to 7 bases, leaving 8 bases not matched to a gene. CDR3 loop: CASSILQGASGELFF. DNA of the CDR3: TGTGCCAGCAGTATCCTACAGGGGGCGAGCGGGGAGCTGTTTTTT.

This chain joins TRBV4-1 and TRBJ1-2, with D possibly matching TRBD1 (6 bases). V lost 4 bases and J lost 2, with 14 bases in between. The germline CDR1 and CDR2 sequences are MGHRA and YSYEKL. The CDR3 has 15 residues. CDR3: CASSLNPRGNYGYTF. CDR3 bases: TGCGCCAGCAGCCTGAACCCCAGGGGAAACTATGGCTACACCTTC.

The sample holds one count of this clone. The chain combines TRBV2 with TRBJ1-1; unclear D gene. This CDR3 has 13 residues. Germline loops: CDR1 SNHLY, CDR2 FYNNEI. Trimming removed 10 bases from V and 0 bases from J, with 12 bases in between. CDR3 sequence: CAIYREMNTEAFF. For the CDR3, the DNA is TGTGCCATATACAGAGAGATGAACACTGAAGCTTTCTTT.

The chain couples TRBV6-5 to TRBJ2-1; 7 nucleotides match TRBD2. Germline V CDR1 and CDR2: MNHEY, SVGAGI. The V segment lost 7 bases and the J segment 6 bases; nucleotides outside the gene matches: 6. CDR3 length: 13 residues. CDR3 in DNA: TGTGCCAGCACCTCACTAGCGTCCAATGAGCAGTTCTTC. Protein product: CASTSLASNEQFF.

The rearrangement links TRBV19 to TRBJ2-7, with 8 positions matching TRBD1. The germline V gene has CDR1 LNHDA and CDR2 SQIVND (reference sequence). The CDR3 is 15 amino acids. The V and J ends lost 4 bases and 0 bases, in that order; junction bases with no gene match: 5. CDR3 bases: TGTGCCAGTAGTAGCGGACAGGGCAACTCCTACGAGCAGTACTTC. Translating it yields CASSSGQGNSYEQYF. The full variable domain, in which reference TRBV19 and TRBJ2-7 provide the parts outside the CDR3, is DGGITQSPKYLFRKEGQNVTLSCEQNLNHDAMYWYRQDPGQGLRLIYYSQIVNDFQKGDIAEGYSVSREKKESFPLTVTSAQKNPTAFYLCASSSGQGNSYEQYFGPGTRLTVT.

V usage is TRBV18 and J usage is TRBJ1-1; 7 bases match TRBD1. The CDR3 length is 15 residues. Germline trimming cut 2 bases from V and 5 bases from J; bases unmatched to any gene: 8. Germline V gene lookup returns CDR1 KGHSH and CDR2 LQKENI. The CDR3 loop reads CASSPMEGARTEAFF. The CDR3, as DNA: TGTGCCAGCTCACCAATGGAGGGGGCACGTACTGAAGCTTTCTTT.